The present TCR beta chain was sequenced within a study of blood T cells in healthy people across ages. Whole-study results and caveats: The lack of PBMC sorting stopped any conclusive naive versus antigen-experienced comparison. Long-lived and aged donors differed, with more naive CD4+ cells and higher diversity in the long-lived.

This clonotype was picked up many times. Its matching antigen is unknown. The CDR3 is 16 amino acids. V was trimmed by 10 bases and J by 0 bases, leaving 18 bases between them. Germline lookup yields CDR1 MNHEY and CDR2 SVGAGI. Isolation of PBMCs gave at least 7 million cells per sample. A second PCR of about 6 to 11 cycles used a sample-barcoded 5' primer and a J-beta primer mix. The study obtained at least 2.5 million CDR3-containing paired-end reads from every sample. TCRdb independently ran MiXCR on the 5' RACE reads; one entry per CDR3 protein. The data show about 640,000 distinct CDR3 sequences, with 25% to 35% seen just once and more than 15% held by the top ten.

V is TRBV6-5 and J is TRBJ1-4; D unresolved. This clonotype originated in a woman of 80 years or more in good health. Sequencing was done on a sample of blood. The CDR3 bases are TGTGCCACGATGGGTTCTAGGGTGACAACTAATGAAAAACTGTTTTTT. Its protein is CATMGSRVTTNEKLFF.